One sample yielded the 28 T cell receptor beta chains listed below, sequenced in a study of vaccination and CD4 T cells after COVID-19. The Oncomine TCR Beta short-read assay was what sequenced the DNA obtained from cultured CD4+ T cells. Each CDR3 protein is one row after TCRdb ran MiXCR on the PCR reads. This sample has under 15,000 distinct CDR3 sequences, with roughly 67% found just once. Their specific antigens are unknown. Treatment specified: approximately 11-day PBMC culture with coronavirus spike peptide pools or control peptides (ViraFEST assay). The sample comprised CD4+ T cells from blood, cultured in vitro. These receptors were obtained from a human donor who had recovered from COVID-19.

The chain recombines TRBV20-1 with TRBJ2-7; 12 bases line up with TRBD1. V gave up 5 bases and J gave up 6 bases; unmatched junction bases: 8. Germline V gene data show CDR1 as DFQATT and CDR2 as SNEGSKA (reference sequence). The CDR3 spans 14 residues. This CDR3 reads CSALAGQGASEQYF. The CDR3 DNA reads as TGCAGTGCTCTCGCGGGACAGGGGGCTAGCGAGCAGTACTTC.

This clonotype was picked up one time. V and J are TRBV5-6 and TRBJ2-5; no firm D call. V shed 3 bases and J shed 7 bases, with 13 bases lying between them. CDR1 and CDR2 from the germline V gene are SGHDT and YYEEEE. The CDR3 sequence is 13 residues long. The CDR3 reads CASSSGRRVTQYF. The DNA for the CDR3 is TGTGCCAGCAGCTCGGGTCGTCGGGTGACCCAGTACTTC. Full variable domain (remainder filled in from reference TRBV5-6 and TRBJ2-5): DAGVTQSPTHLIKTRGQQVTLRCSPKSGHDTVSWYQQALGQGPQFIFQYYEEEERQRGNFPDRFSGHQFPNYSSELNVNALLLGDSALYLCASSSGRRVTQYFGPGTRLLVL.

The CDR3 protein is CASSLSGMTNEKLFF. The DNA for the CDR3 is TGTGCCAGCAGTCTTTCGGGGATGACTAATGAAAAACTGTTTTTT. This sequence joins TRBV28 and TRBJ1-4; D remains ambiguous. Trimming pared 5 bases from V and 2 bases from J, leaving 12 bases between. The CDR3 runs 15 residues. Germline V gives CDR1 MDHEN, CDR2 SYDVKM.

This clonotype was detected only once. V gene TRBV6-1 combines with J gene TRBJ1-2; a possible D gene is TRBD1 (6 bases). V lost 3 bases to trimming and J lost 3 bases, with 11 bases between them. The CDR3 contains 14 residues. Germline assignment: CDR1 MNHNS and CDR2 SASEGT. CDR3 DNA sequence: TGTGCCAGCAGTGAGACGCAGGGGCACTATGGCTACACCTTC. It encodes CASSETQGHYGYTF.

As DNA, the CDR3 is TGTGCCAGCAGTTCGACTCCAACCATGAACACTGAAGCTTTCTTT. Protein product: CASSSTPTMNTEAFF. This chain uses TRBV6-5 with TRBJ1-1; D remains ambiguous. CDR3 length: 15 amino acids. The germline gives CDR1 MNHEY, CDR2 SVGAGI. The germline V and J ends were trimmed by 4 bases and 0 bases, with 12 bases remaining between them.

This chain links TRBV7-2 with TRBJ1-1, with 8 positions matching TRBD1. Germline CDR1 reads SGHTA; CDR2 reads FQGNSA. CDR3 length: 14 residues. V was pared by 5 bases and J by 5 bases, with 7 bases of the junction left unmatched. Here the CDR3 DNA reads TGTGCCAGCAGCCGGGACGGGACAGGAACTGAAGCTTTCTTT. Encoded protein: CASSRDGTGTEAFF.

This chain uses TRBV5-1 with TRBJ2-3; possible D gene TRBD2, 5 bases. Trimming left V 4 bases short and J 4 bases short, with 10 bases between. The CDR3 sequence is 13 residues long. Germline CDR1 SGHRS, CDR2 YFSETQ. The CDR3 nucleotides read TGCGCCAGCAGCGCGGACTTTCCAGATACGCAGTATTTT. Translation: CASSADFPDTQYF. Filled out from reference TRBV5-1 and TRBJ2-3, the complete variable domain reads KAGVTQTPRYLIKTRGQQVTLSCSPISGHRSVSWYQQTPGQGLQFLFEYFSETQRNKGNFPGRFSGRQFSNSRSEMNVSTLELGDSALYLCASSADFPDTQYFGPGTRLTVL.

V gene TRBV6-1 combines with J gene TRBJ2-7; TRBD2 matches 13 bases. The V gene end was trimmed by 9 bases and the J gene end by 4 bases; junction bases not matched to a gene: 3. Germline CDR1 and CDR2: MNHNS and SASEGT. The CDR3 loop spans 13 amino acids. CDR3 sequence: CASTSGRAYEQYF. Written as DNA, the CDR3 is TGTGCCAGTACTAGCGGGAGGGCGTACGAGCAGTACTTC.

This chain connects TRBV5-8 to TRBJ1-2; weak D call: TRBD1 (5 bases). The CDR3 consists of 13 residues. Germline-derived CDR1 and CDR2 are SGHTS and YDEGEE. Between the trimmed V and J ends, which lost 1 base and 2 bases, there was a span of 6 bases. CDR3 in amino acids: CASSLRDNYGYTF. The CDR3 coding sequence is TGTGCCAGCAGCTTGCGGGACAACTATGGCTACACCTTC.

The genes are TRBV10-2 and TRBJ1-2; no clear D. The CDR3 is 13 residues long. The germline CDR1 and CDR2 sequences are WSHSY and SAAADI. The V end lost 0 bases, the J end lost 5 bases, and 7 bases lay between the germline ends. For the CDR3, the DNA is TGCGCCAGCAGTGAGTCTGGCAGATATGGCTACACCTTC. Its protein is CASSESGRYGYTF.

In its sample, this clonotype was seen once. For the CDR3, the DNA is TGTGCCAGCAGCTTAGACGCGGGAATAGGCTACACCTTC. It codes for CASSLDAGIGYTF. V is TRBV7-9 and J is TRBJ1-2, with D unresolved. Trimming stripped 1 base from V and 8 bases from J, with 11 bases between. Germline loops: CDR1 SEHNR, CDR2 FQNEAQ (reference sequence). This CDR3 region has 13 residues.

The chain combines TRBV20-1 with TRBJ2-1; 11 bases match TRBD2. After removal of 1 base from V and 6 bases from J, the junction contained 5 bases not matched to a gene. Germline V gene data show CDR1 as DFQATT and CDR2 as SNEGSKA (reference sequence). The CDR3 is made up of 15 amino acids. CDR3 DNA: TGCAGTGCTAGAGTAAGGCTAGCGGGGGGCAATGAGCAGTTCTTC. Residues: CSARVRLAGGNEQFF.

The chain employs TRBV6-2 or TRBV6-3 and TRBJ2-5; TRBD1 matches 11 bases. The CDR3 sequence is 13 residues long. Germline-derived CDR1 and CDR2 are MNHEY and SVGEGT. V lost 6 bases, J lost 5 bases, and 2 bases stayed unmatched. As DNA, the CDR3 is TGTGCCAGCAGAAGGACAGGGGGCGAGACCCAGTACTTC. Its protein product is CASRRTGGETQYF.

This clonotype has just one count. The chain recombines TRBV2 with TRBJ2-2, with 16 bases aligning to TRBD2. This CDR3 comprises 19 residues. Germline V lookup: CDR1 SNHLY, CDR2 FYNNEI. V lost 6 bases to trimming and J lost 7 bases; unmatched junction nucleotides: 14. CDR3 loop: CASSGPGLAGGLAGGELFF. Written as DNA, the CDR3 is TGTGCCAGCAGCGGCCCGGGACTAGCGGGAGGGCTAGCTGGCGGGGAGCTGTTTTTT. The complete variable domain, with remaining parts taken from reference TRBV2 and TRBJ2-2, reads EPEVTQTPSHQVTQMGQEVILRCVPISNHLYFYWYRQILGQKVEFLVSFYNNEISEKSEIFDDQFSVERPDGSNFTLKIRSTKLEDSAMYFCASSGPGLAGGLAGGELFFGEGSRLTVL.

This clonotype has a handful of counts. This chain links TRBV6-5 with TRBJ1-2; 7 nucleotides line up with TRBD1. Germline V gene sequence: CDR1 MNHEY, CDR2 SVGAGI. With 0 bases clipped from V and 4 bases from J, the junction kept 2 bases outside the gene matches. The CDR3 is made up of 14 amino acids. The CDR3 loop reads CASSYSPGGYGYTF. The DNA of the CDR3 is TGTGCCAGCAGTTACTCGCCAGGGGGCTATGGCTACACCTTC.

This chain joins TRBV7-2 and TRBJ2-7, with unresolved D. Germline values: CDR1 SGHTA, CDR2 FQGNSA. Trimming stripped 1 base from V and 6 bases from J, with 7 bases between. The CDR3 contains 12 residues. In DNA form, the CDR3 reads TGTGCCAGCAGCTTAGGCTTCCGCGAGCAGTACTTC. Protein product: CASSLGFREQYF.

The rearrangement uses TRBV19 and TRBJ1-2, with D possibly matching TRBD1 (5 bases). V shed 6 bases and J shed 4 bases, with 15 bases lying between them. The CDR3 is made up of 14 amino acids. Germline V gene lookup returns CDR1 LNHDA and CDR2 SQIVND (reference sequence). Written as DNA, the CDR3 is TGTGCCAGTAGGATGTCGGGGCAGCGCTATGGCTACACCTTC. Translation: CASRMSGQRYGYTF. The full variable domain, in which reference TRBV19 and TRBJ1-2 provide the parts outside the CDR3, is DGGITQSPKYLFRKEGQNVTLSCEQNLNHDAMYWYRQDPGQGLRLIYYSQIVNDFQKGDIAEGYSVSREKKESFPLTVTSAQKNPTAFYLCASRMSGQRYGYTFGSGTRLTVV.

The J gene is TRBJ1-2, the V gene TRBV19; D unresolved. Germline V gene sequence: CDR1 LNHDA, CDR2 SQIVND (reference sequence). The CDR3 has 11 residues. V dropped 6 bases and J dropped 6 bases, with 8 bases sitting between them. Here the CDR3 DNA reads TGTGCCAGTAGGATTGGGGATGGCTACACCTTC. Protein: CASRIGDGYTF.

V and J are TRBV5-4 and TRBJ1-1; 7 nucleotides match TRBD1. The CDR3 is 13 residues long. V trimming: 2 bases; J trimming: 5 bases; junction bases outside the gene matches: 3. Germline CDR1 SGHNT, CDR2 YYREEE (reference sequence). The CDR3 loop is CASSFTGDTEAFF. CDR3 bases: TGTGCCAGCAGCTTCACAGGGGATACTGAAGCTTTCTTT.

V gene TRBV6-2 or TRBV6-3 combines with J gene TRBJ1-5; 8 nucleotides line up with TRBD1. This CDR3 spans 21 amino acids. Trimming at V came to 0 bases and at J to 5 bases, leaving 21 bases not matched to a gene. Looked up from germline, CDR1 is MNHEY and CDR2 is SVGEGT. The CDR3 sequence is CASSYSARAGTGTGLDQPQHF. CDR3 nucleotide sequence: TGTGCCAGCAGTTACTCGGCCCGAGCGGGAACCGGGACAGGATTGGATCAGCCCCAGCATTTT.

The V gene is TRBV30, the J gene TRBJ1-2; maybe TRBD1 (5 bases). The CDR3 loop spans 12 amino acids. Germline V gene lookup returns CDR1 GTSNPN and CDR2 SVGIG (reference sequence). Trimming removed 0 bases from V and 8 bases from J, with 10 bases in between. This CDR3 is CAWSVLGVGYTF. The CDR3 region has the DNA TGTGCCTGGAGTGTACTGGGGGTGGGCTACACCTTC.

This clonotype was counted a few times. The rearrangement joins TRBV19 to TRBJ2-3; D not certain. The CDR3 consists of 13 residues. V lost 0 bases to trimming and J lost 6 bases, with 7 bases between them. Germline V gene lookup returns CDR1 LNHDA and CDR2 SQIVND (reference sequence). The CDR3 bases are TGTGCCAGTAGTATAGACCCCTTGGATACGCAGTATTTT. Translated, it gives CASSIDPLDTQYF.

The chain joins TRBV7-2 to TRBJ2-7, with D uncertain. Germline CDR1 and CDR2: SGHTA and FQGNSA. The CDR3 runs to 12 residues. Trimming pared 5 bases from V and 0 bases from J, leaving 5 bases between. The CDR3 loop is CASSPSSYEQYF. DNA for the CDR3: TGTGCCAGCAGCCCGAGCTCCTACGAGCAGTACTTC.

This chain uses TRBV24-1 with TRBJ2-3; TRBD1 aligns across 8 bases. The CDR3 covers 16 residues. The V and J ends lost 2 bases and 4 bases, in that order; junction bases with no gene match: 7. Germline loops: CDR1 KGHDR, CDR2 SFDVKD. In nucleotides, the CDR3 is TGTGCCACCAGTGATTCAGTCCCGGGACAGGCAGATACGCAGTATTTT. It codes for CATSDSVPGQADTQYF.

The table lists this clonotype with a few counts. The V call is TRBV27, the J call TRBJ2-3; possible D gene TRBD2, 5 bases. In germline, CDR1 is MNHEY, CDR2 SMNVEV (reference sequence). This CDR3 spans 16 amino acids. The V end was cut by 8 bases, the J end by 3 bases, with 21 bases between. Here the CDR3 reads CASPLLNEGRTDTQYF. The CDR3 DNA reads TGTGCCAGCCCGCTTCTCAACGAGGGAAGGACAGATACGCAGTATTTT.

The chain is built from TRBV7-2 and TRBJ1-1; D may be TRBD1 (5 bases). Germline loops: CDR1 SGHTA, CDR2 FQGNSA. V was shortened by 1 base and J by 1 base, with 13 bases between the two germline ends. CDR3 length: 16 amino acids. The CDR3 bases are TGTGCCAGCAGCTTAGTCTTCCCAGGGACGAACACTGAAGCTTTCTTT. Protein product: CASSLVFPGTNTEAFF.

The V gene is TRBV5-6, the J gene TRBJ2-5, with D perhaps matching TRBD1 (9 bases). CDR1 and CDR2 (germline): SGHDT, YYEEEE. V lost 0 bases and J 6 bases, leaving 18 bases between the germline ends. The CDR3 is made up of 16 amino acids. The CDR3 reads CASSLVAGQGIKTQYF. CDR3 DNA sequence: TGTGCCAGCAGCTTGGTAGCGGGACAGGGTATTAAGACCCAGTACTTC.

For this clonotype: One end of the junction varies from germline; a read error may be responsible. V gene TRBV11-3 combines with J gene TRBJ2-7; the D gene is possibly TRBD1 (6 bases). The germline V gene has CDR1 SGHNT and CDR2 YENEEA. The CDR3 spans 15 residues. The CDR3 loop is CASSPGQLGSHEQYF. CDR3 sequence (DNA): TGTGCCAGCAGCCCAGGACAGTTGGGCTCCCACGAGCAGTACTTC.